These T cell receptor beta chains were read from a single sample in a study of blood T cell repertoires in COVID-19. The method was immunoSEQ multiplex PCR; TCRdb's version includes in-frame clones alone and lacks a portion of them. The data show over 45,000 clones, with 91% seen just once and 8.6% held by the top ten. Sequenced: peripheral blood. All receptors come from a human donor in a cohort sampled during active COVID-19. CDR3s include the opening cysteine and the closing phenylalanine or tryptophan. The D gene is left open where the match is weak. Rows give clone size only sometimes, using once, few, many, or a class for an expanded clone.

V	size	D	J	CDR3	DNA
TRBV6-6	NA	TRBD1	TRBJ2-3	CASSGQGEGTDTQYF	TGTGCCAGCAGCGGACAGGGAGAGGGGACAGATACGCAGTATTTT
TRBV29-1	few	NA	TRBJ1-1	CSVVLQVNTEAFF	TGCAGCGTTGTCTTACAGGTGAACACTGAAGCTTTCTTT
TRBV9	NA	TRBD1	TRBJ1-6	CASSVTGGESPLHF	TGTGCCAGCAGCGTTACAGGGGGCGAGTCACCCCTCCACTTT
TRBV25-1	NA	NA	TRBJ1-2	CASRDWTDYGYTF	TGTGCCAGCAGAGATTGGACAGACTATGGCTACACCTTC
TRBV18	NA	TRBD1	TRBJ2-3	CASSLLPGQSTDTQYF	TGTGCCAGCTCCCTCCTCCCGGGACAGAGCACAGATACGCAGTATTTT
TRBV11-2	NA	NA	TRBJ2-7	CASSLGAGSYEQYF	TGTGCCAGCAGCTTAGGAGCAGGGTCCTACGAGCAGTACTTC
TRBV5-4	NA	TRBD2	TRBJ2-1	CASSLIGLGRGNNEQFF	TGTGCCAGCAGCTTGATAGGACTAGGTAGGGGTAACAATGAGCAGTTCTTC
TRBV19	NA	NA	TRBJ2-3	CASSPLGLAINTDTQYF	TGTGCCAGTAGCCCCCTAGGACTCGCCATTAACACAGATACGCAGTATTTT
TRBV2	NA	TRBD1	TRBJ1-5	CASSVGVGQGVGQPQHF	TGTGCCAGCAGTGTGGGAGTTGGACAGGGGGTGGGTCAGCCCCAGCATTTT
TRBV11-2	NA	NA	TRBJ1-2	CASSLGYQVTPRF	TGTGCCAGCAGCTTAGGGTATCAGGTGACGCCCCGCTTC
TRBV28	NA	NA	TRBJ1-2	CASSLWVDILVGYTF	TGTGCCAGCAGTTTATGGGTGGACATATTGGTCGGCTACACCTTC
TRBV4-1	NA	TRBD1	TRBJ1-3	CASRRDGQGSGNTIYF	TGCGCCAGCAGGCGGGATGGACAGGGGTCCGGAAACACCATATATTTT
TRBV7-7	NA	TRBD2	TRBJ2-5	CASSLAGGGVETQYF	TGTGCTAGCAGCCTAGCGGGAGGGGGAGTAGAGACCCAGTACTTC
TRBV7-3	NA	NA	TRBJ1-1	CASSPAGFDTEAFF	TGTGCCAGCAGCCCCGCGGGGTTCGACACTGAAGCTTTCTTT
TRBV4-2	NA	NA	TRBJ2-1	CASSQDWPQGSYNEQFF	TGTGCCAGCAGCCAAGATTGGCCCCAGGGCTCCTACAATGAGCAGTTCTTC
TRBV19	NA	TRBD2	TRBJ2-5	CASSRRTSGKETQYF	TGTGCCAGTAGCCGACGGACTAGCGGGAAAGAGACCCAGTACTTC
TRBV27	NA	NA	TRBJ2-7	CASSWTQSSYEQYF	TGTGCCAGCAGTTGGACTCAGAGCTCCTACGAGCAGTACTTC
TRBV9	few	NA	TRBJ2-3	CASSVQGQGPTDTQYF	TGTGCCAGCAGCGTACAGGGTCAGGGGCCCACAGATACGCAGTATTTT
TRBV19	NA	NA	TRBJ1-1	CASSPSLSDTEAFF	TGTGCCAGTAGCCCATCACTGTCGGACACTGAAGCTTTCTTT
TRBV6-5	NA	NA	TRBJ2-1	CASSLSGTEQFF	TGTGCCAGCAGTTTGTCCGGGACAGAGCAGTTCTTC
TRBV3-1/TRBV3-2	NA	NA	TRBJ2-1	CASRPGLGGNEQFF	TGTGCCAGCAGACCTGGACTAGGGGGGAATGAGCAGTTCTTC
TRBV2	NA	NA	TRBJ1-1	CASSPGEWSTEAFF	TGTGCCAGCAGTCCGGGAGAGTGGAGCACTGAAGCTTTCTTT
TRBV5-1	NA	TRBD1	TRBJ2-7	CASSLTGVSYEQYF	TGCGCCAGCAGCTTGACAGGGGTTTCCTACGAGCAGTACTTC
TRBV28	NA	TRBD2	TRBJ2-2	CASTPGGFGELFF	TGTGCCAGCACCCCGGGAGGTTTCGGGGAGCTGTTTTTT
TRBV14	NA	TRBD1	TRBJ1-1	CILSQGARAFF	TGTATCTTATCTCAGGGGGCGCGGGCTTTCTTT
TRBV25-1	NA	NA	TRBJ1-2	CASSQGGVQSGYTF	TGTGCCAGCAGCCAAGGGGGGGTTCAAAGTGGCTACACCTTC
TRBV6-5	NA	TRBD2	TRBJ2-7	CASSSLAGGSGEQYF	TGTGCCAGCAGCTCTCTAGCGGGAGGATCGGGGGAGCAGTACTTC
TRBV5-5	once	TRBD1	TRBJ1-3	CASSLWPTGRSGNTIYF	TGTGCCAGCAGCTTGTGGCCGACAGGGAGGTCGGGAAACACCATATATTTT
TRBV20-1	NA	TRBD1	TRBJ2-7	CSGQGGNEQYF	TGCAGTGGTCAAGGGGGCAACGAGCAGTACTTC
TRBV5-5	once	TRBD1	TRBJ2-7	CASGQEANEQYF	TGTGCCAGCGGACAGGAGGCGAACGAGCAGTACTTC
TRBV28	NA	TRBD1	TRBJ2-4	CASRRTGGNIQYF	TGTGCCAGCAGGCGGACAGGGGGGAACATTCAGTACTTC
TRBV19	NA	NA	TRBJ2-3	CASSKADSGKTQYF	TGTGCCAGTAGTAAGGCGGACAGCGGGAAGACGCAGTATTTT
TRBV5-1	NA	TRBD2	TRBJ2-1	CASMLLAGEYNEQFF	TGCGCCAGCATGCTACTAGCGGGGGAATACAATGAGCAGTTCTTC
TRBV6-5	NA	TRBD1	TRBJ2-7	CASRWTGEAYEQYF	TGTGCCAGCAGATGGACAGGGGAAGCCTACGAGCAGTACTTC
TRBV7-2	NA	TRBD2	TRBJ2-3	CASSPGLAGGPTDTQYF	TGTGCCAGCAGCCCGGGACTAGCGGGAGGGCCCACAGATACGCAGTATTTT
TRBV11-3	NA	NA	TRBJ2-1	CASSFSSHNEQFF	TGTGCCAGCAGCTTTTCTAGCCACAATGAGCAGTTCTTC
TRBV28	NA	NA	TRBJ1-5	CASRGQIWSNQPQHF	TGTGCCAGCAGGGGACAAATTTGGAGCAATCAGCCCCAGCATTTT